The 21 T cell receptor beta chains given below trace back to one sample, sequenced in a study of early T cells in non-severe SARS-CoV-2 infection. TCRdb called the 5' RACE reads again in MiXCR, with one record for every CDR3 protein. There are about 29,000 distinct CDR3 sequences in the sample; 5.7% occur only once, and more than 4.5% lies in the top ten. Sequences were obtained from whole blood. The receptors come from an adult who was a healthcare worker with PCR-confirmed SARS-CoV-2 infection or an uninfected control (not recorded which).

Ten or more counts support this clonotype. This chain joins TRBV9 and TRBJ2-3; TRBD1 matches 10 bases. The CDR3 has 15 amino acids. Per germline, CDR1 SGDLS and CDR2 YYNGEE. V was clipped by 4 bases and J by 4 bases; unmatched bases: 6. The CDR3 sequence is CASSHTGQGPDTQYF. The DNA of the CDR3 is TGTGCCAGCAGCCACACGGGACAGGGGCCAGATACGCAGTATTTT.

This clonotype was observed a few times. This rearrangement joins TRBV12-3 or TRBV12-4 to TRBJ1-6; possibly TRBD1 for D (5 bases). This CDR3 has 17 residues. V lost 2 bases and J 9 bases, leaving 20 bases between the germline ends. The chain's CDR3 is CASSLWGGRQGSSPLHF. In DNA form, the CDR3 reads TGTGCCAGCAGTTTATGGGGTGGGCGCCAGGGAAGTTCACCCCTCCACTTT.

In its sample, this clonotype was seen many times. The rearrangement links TRBV7-2 to TRBJ2-7; 15 bases line up with TRBD2. Germline CDR1 and CDR2: SGHTA and FQGNSA. Germline trimming cut 5 bases from V and 4 bases from J; bases unmatched to any gene: 3. This CDR3 contains 15 residues. CDR3 in amino acids: CASSPGLAGGYEQYF. The CDR3 region has the DNA TGTGCCAGCAGCCCGGGACTAGCGGGGGGTTACGAGCAGTACTTC.

V gene TRBV20-1 combines with J gene TRBJ2-3; 7 bases are a match to TRBD2. The J segment lost 5 bases and the V segment lost 5 bases, leaving 4 bases of the junction unmatched. This CDR3 comprises 12 residues. CDR1 and CDR2 (germline): DFQATT, SNEGSKA (reference sequence). In DNA form, the CDR3 reads TGCAGTGCTGGGACTACACAAGATACGCAGTATTTT. This codes for CSAGTTQDTQYF.

This CDR3 reads CASSQGYQVNQPQHF. The DNA of the CDR3 is TGTGCCAGTAGCCAGGGTTATCAGGTTAATCAGCCCCAGCATTTT. The rearrangement uses TRBV19 and TRBJ1-5; D is perhaps TRBD1 (5 bases). V lost 6 bases and J lost 4, with 16 bases in between. The CDR3 is 15 amino acids. Germline values: CDR1 LNHDA, CDR2 SQIVND (reference sequence).

The J gene is TRBJ1-1, the V gene TRBV9; D uncertain. This CDR3 has 15 residues. V lost 0 bases, J lost 1 base, and 10 bases lay in between. Germline assignment: CDR1 SGDLS and CDR2 YYNGEE. The DNA of the CDR3 is TGTGCCAGCAGCGTAGAAGAGGATTCGAACACTGAAGCTTTCTTT. Residues: CASSVEEDSNTEAFF.

This clonotype was seen at least ten times. The rearrangement joins TRBV7-2 to TRBJ1-5, with D tentatively TRBD1 (5 bases). CDR1 is SGHTA and CDR2 is FQGNSA in the germline V gene. The CDR3 consists of 15 residues. The germline V and J ends were trimmed by 5 bases and 6 bases, with 17 bases remaining between them. Here the CDR3 reads CASSPTVNLGQPQHF. The CDR3 nucleotides read TGTGCCAGCAGCCCGACAGTTAATTTAGGTCAGCCCCAGCATTTT.

J is TRBJ2-1 and V is TRBV5-1; 7 bases fit TRBD1. CDR3 length equals 16 residues. V was pared by 3 bases and J by 9 bases, with 15 bases of the junction left unmatched. Germline V lookup: CDR1 SGHRS, CDR2 YFSETQ. CDR3 amino acids: CASSWRRDRTQFEQFF. Here the CDR3 DNA reads TGCGCCAGCAGCTGGAGACGGGACAGAACGCAGTTTGAGCAGTTCTTC.

The table lists this clonotype with many counts. This sequence joins TRBV20-1 and TRBJ2-3; the D is unclear. The CDR3 runs to 13 residues. V was shortened by 5 bases and J by 0 bases, with 9 bases between the two germline ends. From germline, CDR1 is DFQATT and CDR2 SNEGSKA (reference sequence). DNA for the CDR3: TGCAGTGCTGCCATTTCTAGCACAGATACGCAGTATTTT. This sequence encodes CSAAISSTDTQYF.

This clonotype has at least ten counts. J is TRBJ2-6 and V is TRBV29-1, with D unclear. CDR3 length equals 14 residues. The germline CDR1 and CDR2 sequences are SQVTM and ANQGSEA. Trimming left V 7 bases short and J 2 bases short, with 12 bases between. The CDR3 region is CSAGYSPGANVLTF. Here the CDR3 DNA reads TGCAGCGCTGGGTACAGTCCTGGGGCCAACGTCCTGACTTTC.

The sample holds a few counts of this clonotype. The rearrangement uses TRBV7-2 and TRBJ1-6; no firm D call. V was clipped by 2 bases and J by 10 bases, with 12 bases between them. The CDR3 is made up of 14 amino acids. Germline V lookup: CDR1 SGHTA, CDR2 FQGNSA. The CDR3, as DNA: TGTGCCAGCAGCTTAAGGGCAGCGGGATCACCCCTCCACTTT. Translating it yields CASSLRAAGSPLHF.

The sample holds many counts of this clonotype. The chain recombines TRBV7-2 with TRBJ2-7; no firm D call. V dropped 0 bases and J dropped 2 bases, with 11 bases sitting between them. CDR1 SGHTA and CDR2 FQGNSA come from the germline V gene. The CDR3 extends over 15 amino acids. The CDR3 nucleotides are TGTGCCAGCAGCTTAGCGCATGGCTCAACCTACGAGCAGTACTTC. It yields the protein CASSLAHGSTYEQYF.

This clonotype was counted many times. The rearrangement links TRBV20-1 to TRBJ1-5; no clear D gene. Germline V gene sequence: CDR1 DFQATT, CDR2 SNEGSKA (reference sequence). CDR3 size: 14 residues. V dropped 2 bases and J dropped 0 bases, with 8 bases sitting between them. In DNA, the CDR3 is TGCAGTGCTAGATTGGCAGATAGCAATCAGCCCCAGCATTTT. It encodes CSARLADSNQPQHF.

This clonotype came up many times. The CDR3 region has the DNA TGTGCCAGCTATCGCGGGCTTAGTTATGGCTACACCTTC. Protein: CASYRGLSYGYTF. This sequence joins TRBV2 and TRBJ1-2; D gene ambiguous. The germline CDR1 and CDR2 sequences are SNHLY and FYNNEI. CDR3 length equals 13 residues. Trimming cost V 8 bases and J 5 bases, with 15 bases left between them.

This chain links TRBV12-3 or TRBV12-4 with TRBJ1-2; D uncertain. The V and J ends lost 5 bases and 4 bases respectively, with 8 bases between them. The CDR3 has 12 residues. The CDR3, as DNA: TGTGCCAGCAGTAGGGAATCCTATGGCTACACCTTC. Encoded protein: CASSRESYGYTF.

This clonotype came up many times. The V gene is TRBV20-1, the J gene TRBJ1-3, with D uncertain. Germline V gene data show CDR1 as DFQATT and CDR2 as SNEGSKA (reference sequence). V gave up 1 base and J gave up 0 bases, with 13 bases separating them. The length of the CDR3 is 16 residues. CDR3 nucleotides: TGCAGTGCTAGAGTCGCGCAGCCCAGCTCTGGAAACACCATATATTTT. It is translated as CSARVAQPSSGNTIYF.

This clonotype was counted between two and nine times. This sequence joins TRBV29-1 and TRBJ1-2; no clear D gene. This CDR3 contains 13 residues. Germline V gene data show CDR1 as SQVTM and CDR2 as ANQGSEA. Trimming took off 4 bases at V and 4 bases at J, with 13 bases between the two ends. CDR3 coding DNA: TGCAGCGTTGTCGGGGAGCCAGTCTATGGCTACACCTTC. Its protein product is CSVVGEPVYGYTF.

The rearrangement uses TRBV6-2 or TRBV6-3 and TRBJ1-1; possibly TRBD1 for D (5 bases). The CDR3 length is 13 residues. Germline V gene data show CDR1 as MNHEY and CDR2 as SVGEGT. V was shortened by 10 bases and J by 4 bases, with 16 bases between the two germline ends. The CDR3 coding sequence is TGTGCCACCATCGCCGGACAAGTCACTGAAGCTTTCTTT. Translation: CATIAGQVTEAFF.

This clonotype was seen repeatedly, ten times or more. The rearrangement joins TRBV15 to TRBJ2-1; D not certain. V gave up 4 bases and J gave up 5 bases, with 9 bases separating them. Germline V lookup: CDR1 LNHNV, CDR2 YYDKDF (reference sequence). CDR3 length: 13 amino acids. This chain's CDR3 is CATSMPQDNEQFF. For the CDR3, the DNA is TGTGCCACCAGCATGCCCCAGGACAATGAGCAGTTCTTC.

At least ten counts were recorded for this clonotype. The chain uses TRBV18 and TRBJ1-2; D gene ambiguous. Deletions cut 6 bases from V and 4 bases from J, with 18 bases between. CDR1 is KGHSH, CDR2 LQKENI, per germline. This CDR3 is 15 amino acids long. CDR3 sequence reads: CASSPGFRAAYGYTF. Here the CDR3 DNA reads TGTGCCAGCTCTCCCGGTTTCCGGGCTGCCTATGGCTACACCTTC.

This clonotype was picked up many times. The chain employs TRBV7-2 and TRBJ1-2; a weak D match, TRBD1 (5 bases). The CDR3 loop spans 14 amino acids. The V gene's germline CDR1 is SGHTA and CDR2 FQGNSA. Trimming stripped 1 base from V and 2 bases from J, with 8 bases between. For the CDR3, the DNA is TGTGCCAGCAGCTTAGGACAGCGAAACTATGGCTACACCTTC. It translates to CASSLGQRNYGYTF.